The source of this T cell receptor (beta chain) is a study of CD8+ T cells in alopecia areata. General study points: Normal scalp had lower clonality than lesional scalp, with alopecia totalis/universalis lesions showing this most strongly. Scalp specimens additionally yield sequences from normal skin's resident alphabeta T cells.

The sequencing template was cDNA reverse transcribed from extracted RNA. Method: immunoSEQ multiplex PCR; TCRdb's copy keeps in-frame clones and lacks some. There are around 100,000 clones in the sample; 55% occur only once, and 8% to 10% lies in the top ten. This clone showed up just a few times. Its target is unknown. Germline assignment: CDR1 SQVTM and CDR2 ANQGSEA. The CDR3 loop spans 12 amino acids. V trimming: 6 bases; J trimming: 8 bases; junction bases outside the gene matches: 8. From PBMCs, CD4+ and CD8+ T cells were sorted. The material sequenced was CD4+ T cells sorted from blood. The chain links TRBV29-1 to TRBJ2-3; 7 bases are shared with TRBD1. This TCR was sampled from a human donor in good health. The CDR3 region is CSVGQASSTQYF. The CDR3 coding sequence is TGCAGCGTCGGACAGGCGTCGTCTACGCAGTATTTT.